This T cell receptor (beta chain) comes out of a study of blood T cell repertoires in COVID-19. Across the whole study: Samples came from the United States, Italy and Spain, spanning acute and convalescent COVID-19. From T cells, B-cell-depleted T cells, or PBMCs came the material, which was cDNA or gDNA.

Authors' processing steps: Reference gene primer amplification yielded estimated nucleated cell counts. Repertoires were generated with immunoSEQ multiplex PCR, while TCRdb's copy carries only in-frame clones and drops some. The V and J calls and clone size are taken from that table; D and trimming were inferred from the DNA. The sample holds about 54,000 clones, around 81% seen once. This CDR3 contains 15 residues. The V gene lost 4 bases and the J gene lost 0 bases, with 12 bases spanning the gap. CDR1 is GTSNPN and CDR2 is SVGIG in the germline V gene (reference sequence). The V call is TRBV30, the J call TRBJ2-2; TRBD1 might be the D (5 bases). Sequencing input: peripheral blood. This TCR derives from a woman aged 55-70 years with acute or convalescent COVID-19. The CDR3 spells CAWTKTAANTGELFF. CDR3 bases: TGTGCCTGGACGAAGACAGCCGCGAACACCGGGGAGCTGTTTTTT.